This T cell receptor beta chain was captured by sequencing in a study of T cell repertoires in cytomegalovirus infection (dated by TCRdb to about 2019). Regarding the complete study: Alongside well-studied HLA-B-restricted epitopes, the peptide stimulations were aimed at recently identified HLA-C-restricted CMV epitopes, whose presentation resists viral immunomodulation. Donor HLA type was relevant to the analysis, because carriage of CMV infection together with the matching HLA type was indicated by public TCR beta signatures. What the research found in general, with its limitations: Cumulative frequency of public TCR beta family members discriminated carriers of CMV infection plus the relevant HLA type in this cohort and an independent roughly 320-donor cohort. The ex vivo response was dominated by HLA-C-restricted CMV-specific TCR beta clonotypes, which also provided the single most frequent clonotype in two of eight donors.

V drops 7 bases and J drops 3 bases, leaving 10 bases in between. Reading from cysteine to phenylalanine, the CDR3 counts 12 amino acids. The only DNA kept is the CDR3, 36 bases in frame from the first base. Via the germline V gene (reference sequence), CDR1 is SEHNR and CDR2 FQNEAQ. Per the publication, the treatment or condition label means: in vitro stimulation with specific CMV peptide epitopes to enrich CMV-specific T cells. To note about this clonotype: Its antigen is still unknown. Per-base quality was not reported, and no clone a single base away is much larger than it.

Sequenced using an Illumina HiSeq 1500. TCRdb took the public reads, trimmed them with fastp at Q25, ran MiXCR for clone calling and kept in-frame beta chains. Rows are combined by CDR3 protein, so each entry shows the most common genes and DNA. This sample gives 450,000 to 650,000 distinct CDR3 sequences in total; approximately 40% of them show up just once. The top ten clonotypes cover 48% of the sample. This sample comprised cultured PBMCs, obtained from culture after CMV antigen stimulation. This sequence was found in a human donor in good health (CMV status not recorded). Some clones in this sample may be carry-over from other donors' samples. The chain joins TRBV7-9 to TRBJ2-7; TRBD1 is perhaps the D gene, given 6 matching bases. The DNA sequence is given as TGTGCCAGCACCACAGGGATCTACGAGCAGTACTTC. Translated, it gives CASTTGIYEQYF.